This T cell receptor (beta chain) was retrieved from a study of shared clonotypes between healthy human individuals. The CDR3 is 13 residues long. V dropped 5 bases and J dropped 2 bases, with 6 bases sitting between them. Germline-derived CDR1 and CDR2 are SEHNR and FQNEAQ (reference sequence). Execution of the assay was at deep level. Unsorted PBMC DNA was sequenced on ten immunoSEQ deep assay plates. Authors' analysis steps: Sequence data from immunoSEQ were junction-only and lacked quality scores; consequently, filtering differed. The method was immunoSEQ multiplex PCR; TCRdb's version includes in-frame clones alone and lacks a portion of them. The V and J calls and the clone size are those of that table, but D and trimming were determined from the DNA. This sample yields about 480,000 clones, of which about 80% are seen a single time; 9.5% to 15% belongs to the top ten. All donors were Caucasian adults living in Nashville, Tennessee.

What was sequenced was PBMCs. The chain recombines TRBV7-9 with TRBJ1-4; the D is unclear. This receptor was identified in a woman aged 40 to 55 in good health. Some clones in this sample may be carry-over from other donors' samples. The DNA of the CDR3 is TGTGCCAGCAGCGTCTGGACTAATGAAAAACTGTTTTTT. Translating gives CASSVWTNEKLFF. The full variable domain, in which reference TRBV7-9 and TRBJ1-4 provide the parts outside the CDR3, is DTGVSQNPRHKITKRGQNVTFRCDPISEHNRLYWYRQTLGQGPEFLTYFQNEAQLEKSRLLSDRFSAERPKGSFSTLEIQRTEQGDSAMYLCASSVWTNEKLFFGSGTQLSVL.